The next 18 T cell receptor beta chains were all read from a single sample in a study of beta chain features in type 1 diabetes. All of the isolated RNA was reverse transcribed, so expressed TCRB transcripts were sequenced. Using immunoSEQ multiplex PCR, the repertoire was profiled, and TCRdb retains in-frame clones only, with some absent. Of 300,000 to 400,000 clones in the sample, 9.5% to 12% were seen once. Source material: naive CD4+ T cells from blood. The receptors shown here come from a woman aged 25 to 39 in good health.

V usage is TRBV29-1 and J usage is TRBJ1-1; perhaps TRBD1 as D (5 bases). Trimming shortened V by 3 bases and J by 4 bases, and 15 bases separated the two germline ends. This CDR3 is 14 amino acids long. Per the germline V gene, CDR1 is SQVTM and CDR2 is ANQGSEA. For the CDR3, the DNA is TGCAGCGTTGACACTTCAGGGCCGGGCACTGAAGCTTTCTTT. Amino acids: CSVDTSGPGTEAFF.

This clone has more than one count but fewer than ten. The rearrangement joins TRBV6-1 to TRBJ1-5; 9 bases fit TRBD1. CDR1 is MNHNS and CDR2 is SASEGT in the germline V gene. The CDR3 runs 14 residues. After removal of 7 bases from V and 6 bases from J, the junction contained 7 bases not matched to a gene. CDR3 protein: CASTDRGFGQPQHF. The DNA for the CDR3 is TGTGCCAGCACAGACAGGGGGTTCGGTCAGCCCCAGCATTTT.

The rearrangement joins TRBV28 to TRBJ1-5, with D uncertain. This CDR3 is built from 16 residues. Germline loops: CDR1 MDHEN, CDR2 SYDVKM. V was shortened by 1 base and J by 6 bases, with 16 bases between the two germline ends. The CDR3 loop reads CASSLYIGEVGQPQHF. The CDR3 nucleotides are TGTGCCAGCAGTTTATATATCGGGGAGGTAGGTCAGCCCCAGCATTTT. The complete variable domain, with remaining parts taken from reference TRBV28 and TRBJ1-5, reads DVKVTQSSRYLVKRTGEKVFLECVQDMDHENMFWYRQDPGLGLRLIYFSYDVKMKEKGDIPEGYSVSREKKERFSLILESASTNQTSMYLCASSLYIGEVGQPQHFGDGTRLSIL.

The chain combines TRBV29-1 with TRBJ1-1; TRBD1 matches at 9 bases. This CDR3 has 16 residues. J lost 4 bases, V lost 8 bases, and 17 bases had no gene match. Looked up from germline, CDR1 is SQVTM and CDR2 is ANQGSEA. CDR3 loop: CSHAGTGYNPTTEAFF. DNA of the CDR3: TGCAGCCATGCCGGGACAGGGTATAACCCCACCACTGAAGCTTTCTTT.

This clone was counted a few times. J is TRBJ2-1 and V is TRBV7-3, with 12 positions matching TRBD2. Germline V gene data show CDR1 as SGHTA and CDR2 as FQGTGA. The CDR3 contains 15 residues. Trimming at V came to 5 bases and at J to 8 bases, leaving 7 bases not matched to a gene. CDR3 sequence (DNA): TGTGCCAGCAGCCTTCTAGCGGGAGGGCCGGATGAGCAGTTCTTC. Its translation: CASSLLAGGPDEQFF.

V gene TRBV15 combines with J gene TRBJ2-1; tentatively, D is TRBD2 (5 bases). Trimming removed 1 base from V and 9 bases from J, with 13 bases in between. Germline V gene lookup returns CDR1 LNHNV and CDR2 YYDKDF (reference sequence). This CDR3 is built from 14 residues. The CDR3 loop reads CATSRGSRASEQFF. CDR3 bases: TGTGCCACCAGCAGAGGCTCGCGGGCCTCTGAGCAGTTCTTC.

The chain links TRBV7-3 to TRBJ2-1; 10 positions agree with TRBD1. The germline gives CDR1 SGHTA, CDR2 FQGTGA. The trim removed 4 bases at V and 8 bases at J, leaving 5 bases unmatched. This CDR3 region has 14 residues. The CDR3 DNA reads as TGTGCCAGCAGCTACACCGGGACAGGGGATGAGCAGTTCTTC. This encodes CASSYTGTGDEQFF.

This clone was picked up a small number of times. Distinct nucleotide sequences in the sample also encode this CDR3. The CDR3 DNA follows: TGCGCCAGCAGCCAGGGGGAGGATCAGCCCCAGCATTTT. This gives the protein CASSQGEDQPQHF. The chain links TRBV4-3 to TRBJ1-5, with D perhaps matching TRBD1 (5 bases). The V and J ends lost 3 bases and 5 bases respectively, with 8 bases between them. The V gene's germline CDR1 is LGHNA and CDR2 YSLEER. The CDR3 spans 13 residues.

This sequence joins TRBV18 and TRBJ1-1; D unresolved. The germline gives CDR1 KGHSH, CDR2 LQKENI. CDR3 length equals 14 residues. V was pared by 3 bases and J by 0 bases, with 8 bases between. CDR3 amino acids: CASSPEMVNTEAFF. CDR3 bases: TGTGCCAGCTCACCCGAGATGGTGAACACTGAAGCTTTCTTT.

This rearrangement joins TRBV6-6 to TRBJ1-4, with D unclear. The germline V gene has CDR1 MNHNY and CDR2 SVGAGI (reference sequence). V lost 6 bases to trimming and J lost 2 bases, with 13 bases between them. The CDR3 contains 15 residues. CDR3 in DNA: TGTGCCAGCAGACTCGACGGAGGCACTAATGAAAAACTGTTTTTT. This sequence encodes CASRLDGGTNEKLFF.

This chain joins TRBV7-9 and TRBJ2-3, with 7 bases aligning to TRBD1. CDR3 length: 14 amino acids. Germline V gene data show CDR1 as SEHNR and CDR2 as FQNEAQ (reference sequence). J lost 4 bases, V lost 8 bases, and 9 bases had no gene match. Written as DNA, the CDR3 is TGTGCCAGCGAGGTCAGGGGGTTATCAGATACGCAGTATTTT. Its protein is CASEVRGLSDTQYF.

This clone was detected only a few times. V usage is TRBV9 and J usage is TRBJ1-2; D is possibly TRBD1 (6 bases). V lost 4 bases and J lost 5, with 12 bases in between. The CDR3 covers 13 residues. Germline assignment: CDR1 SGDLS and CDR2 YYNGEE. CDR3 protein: CASSPTQGYGYTF. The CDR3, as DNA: TGTGCCAGCAGCCCTACGCAGGGGTATGGCTACACCTTC.

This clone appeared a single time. The CDR3 region is CASRPTGAIYREQYF. The CDR3 nucleotides read TGTGCCAGCAGGCCCACAGGGGCCATATACCGCGAGCAGTACTTC. The chain joins TRBV28 to TRBJ2-7; 7 bases agree with TRBD1. Germline V gives CDR1 MDHEN, CDR2 SYDVKM. J lost 6 bases, V lost 6 bases, and 14 bases had no gene match. The CDR3 runs 15 residues.

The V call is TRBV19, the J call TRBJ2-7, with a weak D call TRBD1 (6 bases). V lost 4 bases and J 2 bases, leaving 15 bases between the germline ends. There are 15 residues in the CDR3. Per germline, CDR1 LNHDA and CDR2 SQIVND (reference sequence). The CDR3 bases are TGTGCCAGTAGTACACAGACAGGACCAACCTACGAGCAGTACTTC. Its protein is CASSTQTGPTYEQYF. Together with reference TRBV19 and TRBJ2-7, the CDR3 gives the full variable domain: DGGITQSPKYLFRKEGQNVTLSCEQNLNHDAMYWYRQDPGQGLRLIYYSQIVNDFQKGDIAEGYSVSREKKESFPLTVTSAQKNPTAFYLCASSTQTGPTYEQYFGPGTRLTVT.

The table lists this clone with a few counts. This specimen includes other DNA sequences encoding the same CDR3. Written as DNA, the CDR3 is TGTGCCAGCAGCGTAGGAGGGACAGATACGCAGTATTTT. Protein product: CASSVGGTDTQYF. V is TRBV9 and J is TRBJ2-3, with a weak D call TRBD2 (5 bases). Trimming left V 0 bases short and J 3 bases short, with 5 bases between. This CDR3 is 13 amino acids long. Per the germline V gene, CDR1 is SGDLS and CDR2 is YYNGEE.

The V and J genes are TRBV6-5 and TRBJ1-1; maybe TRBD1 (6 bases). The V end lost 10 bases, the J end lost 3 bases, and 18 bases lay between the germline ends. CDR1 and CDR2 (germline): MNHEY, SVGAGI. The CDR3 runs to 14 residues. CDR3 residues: CAISGTLYHTEAFF. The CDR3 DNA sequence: TGTGCCATCAGCGGGACACTTTACCACACTGAAGCTTTCTTT.

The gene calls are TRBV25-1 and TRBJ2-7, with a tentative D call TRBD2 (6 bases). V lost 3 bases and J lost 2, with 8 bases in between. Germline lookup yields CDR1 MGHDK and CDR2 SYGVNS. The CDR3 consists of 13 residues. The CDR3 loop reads CASSDGGAYEQYF. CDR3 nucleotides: TGTGCCAGCAGTGACGGAGGGGCCTACGAGCAGTACTTC.

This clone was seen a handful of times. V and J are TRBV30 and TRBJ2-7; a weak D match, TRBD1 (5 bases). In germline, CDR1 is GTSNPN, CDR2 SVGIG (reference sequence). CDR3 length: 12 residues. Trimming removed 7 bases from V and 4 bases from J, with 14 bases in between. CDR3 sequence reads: CAYNQGAYEQYF. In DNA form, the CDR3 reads TGTGCCTACAATCAGGGCGCGTACGAGCAGTACTTC.